This T cell receptor (beta chain) comes out of a study of glioma-infiltrating T cells after dendritic cell vaccination. Overall study: Patients had newly diagnosed or recurrent glioblastoma and received dendritic cell vaccines.

Noted time point: after dendritic cell vaccination, including at tumor progression/relapse. The primer mix had 60 V beta and 13 J beta primers. Profiled with immunoSEQ multiplex PCR; TCRdb holds only in-frame clones, not every one. Among 72,000 or so clones listed, more than 75% were seen once. The CDR3 covers 17 residues. CDR1 is MGHRA, CDR2 YSYEKL, per germline. With V trimmed by 3 bases and J by 4 bases, 12 bases remained unmatched. Sequencing used blood, obtained after dendritic cell vaccination. The origin of this receptor is a human donor with glioblastoma. The chain couples TRBV4-1 to TRBJ2-3, with 8 bases fitting TRBD2. The CDR3 DNA reads as TGCGCCAGCAGCCAGTTACCAGCGGGGGCCCGCTCAGATACGCAGTATTTT. This gives the protein CASSQLPAGARSDTQYF.